This T cell receptor beta chain was sequenced in a study of blood T cell repertoires in COVID-19. Overall study: Sources were T cells, B-cell-depleted T cells, or PBMCs; the material itself was cDNA or gDNA.

Under the authors' procedure: Estimation of nucleated cell counts relied on the amplification of reference gene primers. Here immunoSEQ multiplex PCR was the method, and the copy in TCRdb shows in-frame clones only, minus some. The V and J calls and clone size were taken over from that table, and D and trimming were inferred from the DNA. The sample has roughly 100,000 clones, about 76% seen once; the top ten hold roughly a fifth. This clone was counted only a few times. The CDR3 consists of 13 residues. Trimming pared 1 base from V and 3 bases from J, leaving 4 bases between. Germline V gene sequence: CDR1 SGHNT, CDR2 YENEEA.

The chain links TRBV11-3 to TRBJ2-1; no reliable D call. The sample taken for sequencing was peripheral blood. This TCR came from a woman aged 70-85 years with acute or convalescent COVID-19. The CDR3 DNA reads TGTGCCAGCAGCTTAGCAGACTACAATGAGCAGTTCTTC. Protein: CASSLADYNEQFF.